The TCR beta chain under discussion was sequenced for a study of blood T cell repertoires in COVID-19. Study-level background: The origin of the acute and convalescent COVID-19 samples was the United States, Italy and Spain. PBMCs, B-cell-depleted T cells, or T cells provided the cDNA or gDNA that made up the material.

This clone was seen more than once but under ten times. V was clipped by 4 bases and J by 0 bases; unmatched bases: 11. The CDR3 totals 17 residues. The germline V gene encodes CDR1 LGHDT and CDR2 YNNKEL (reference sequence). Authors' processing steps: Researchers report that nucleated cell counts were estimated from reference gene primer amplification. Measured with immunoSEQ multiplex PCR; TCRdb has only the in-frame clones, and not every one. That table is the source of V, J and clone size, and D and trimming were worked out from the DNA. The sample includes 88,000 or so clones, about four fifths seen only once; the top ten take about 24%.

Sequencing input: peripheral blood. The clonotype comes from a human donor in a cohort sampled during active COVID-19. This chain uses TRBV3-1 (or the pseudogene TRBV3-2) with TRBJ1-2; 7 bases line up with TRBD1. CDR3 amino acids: CASSLPGTAPSNYGYTF. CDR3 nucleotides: TGTGCCAGCAGCCTACCCGGGACAGCCCCTTCTAACTATGGCTACACCTTC.